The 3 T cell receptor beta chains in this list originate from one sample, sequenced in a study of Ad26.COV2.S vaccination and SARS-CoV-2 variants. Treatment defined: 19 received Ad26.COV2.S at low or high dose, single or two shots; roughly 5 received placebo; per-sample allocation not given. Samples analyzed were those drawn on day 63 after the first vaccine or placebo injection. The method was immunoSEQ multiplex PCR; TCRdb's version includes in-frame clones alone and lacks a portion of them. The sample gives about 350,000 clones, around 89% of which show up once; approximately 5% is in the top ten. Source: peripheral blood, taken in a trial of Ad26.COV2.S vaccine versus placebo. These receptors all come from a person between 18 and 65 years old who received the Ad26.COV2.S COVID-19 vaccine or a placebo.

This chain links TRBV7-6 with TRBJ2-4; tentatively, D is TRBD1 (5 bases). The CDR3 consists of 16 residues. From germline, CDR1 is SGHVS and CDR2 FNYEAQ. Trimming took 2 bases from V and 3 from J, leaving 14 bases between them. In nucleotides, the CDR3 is TGTGCCAGCAGCTTAAGTGGGGAAACAGGCAAAAACATTCAGTACTTC. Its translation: CASSLSGETGKNIQYF. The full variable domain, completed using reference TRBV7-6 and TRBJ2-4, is GAGVSQSPRYKVTKRGQDVALRCDPISGHVSLYWYRQALGQGPEFLTYFNYEAQQDKSGLPNDRFSAERPEGSISTLTIQRTEQRDSAMYRCASSLSGETGKNIQYFGAGTRLSVL.

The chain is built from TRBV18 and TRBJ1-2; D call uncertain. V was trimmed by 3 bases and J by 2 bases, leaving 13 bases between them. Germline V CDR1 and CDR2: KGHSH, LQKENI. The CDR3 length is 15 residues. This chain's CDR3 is CASSPPTRPNYGYTF. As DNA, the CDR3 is TGTGCCAGCTCACCTCCTACGAGGCCCAACTATGGCTACACCTTC.

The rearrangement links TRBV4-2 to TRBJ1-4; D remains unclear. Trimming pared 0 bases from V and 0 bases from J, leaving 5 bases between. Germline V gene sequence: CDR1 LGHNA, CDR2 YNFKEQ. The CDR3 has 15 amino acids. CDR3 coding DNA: TGTGCCAGCAGCCAAGAAGGGACAACTAATGAAAAACTGTTTTTT. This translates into CASSQEGTTNEKLFF.